One and the same sample provided the 14 T cell receptor beta chains below, sequenced in a study of T cell responses to AZD1222 COVID-19 vaccine. TCRdb keeps only in-frame clones here, not all; method: immunoSEQ multiplex PCR. The sample lists roughly 110,000 clones; about nine tenths were seen once. Sequences were derived from peripheral blood, sampled on day 0 of AZD1222 vaccination. All receptors derive from an adult in good health.

V usage is TRBV25-1 and J usage is TRBJ2-7, with D maybe TRBD2 (5 bases). From germline, CDR1 is MGHDK and CDR2 SYGVNS. The V end lost 6 bases, the J end lost 2 bases, and 14 bases lay between the germline ends. This CDR3 is 14 amino acids long. CDR3 sequence reads: CASRSDRGAYEQYF. For the CDR3, the DNA is TGTGCCAGCAGGTCGGATCGGGGAGCCTACGAGCAGTACTTC.

The V and J genes are TRBV5-1 and TRBJ1-2; 8 nucleotides align to TRBD1. Germline lookup yields CDR1 SGHRS and CDR2 YFSETQ. V shed 0 bases, J shed 4 bases, and the junction held 8 bases outside the gene matches. CDR3 length equals 16 residues. The CDR3 DNA reads as TGCGCCAGCAGCTTGGACGGGACAGGAACCCCCTATGGCTACACCTTC. This encodes CASSLDGTGTPYGYTF.

This chain connects TRBV7-2 to TRBJ1-2; unclear D gene. CDR3 length equals 12 residues. Trimming pared 5 bases from V and 7 bases from J, leaving 11 bases between. Germline values: CDR1 SGHTA, CDR2 FQGNSA. CDR3 in DNA: TGTGCCAGCAGCCCTTACACATTTGGCTACACCTTC. This encodes CASSPYTFGYTF.

This chain joins TRBV7-2 and TRBJ1-1; D remains ambiguous. This CDR3 is 15 amino acids long. The V gene's germline CDR1 is SGHTA and CDR2 FQGNSA. V lost 1 base and J 1 base, leaving 10 bases between the germline ends. CDR3 bases: TGTGCCAGCAGCTTAGTTCGACGGACGAACACTGAAGCTTTCTTT. Residues: CASSLVRRTNTEAFF.

This chain uses TRBV6-2 or TRBV6-3 with TRBJ2-3, with D tentatively TRBD2 (7 bases). Per germline, CDR1 MNHEY and CDR2 SVGEGT. CDR3 size: 15 residues. The V gene lost 6 bases and the J gene lost 6 bases, with 19 bases spanning the gap. CDR3: CASSKGRGGEDTQYF. CDR3 nucleotides: TGTGCCAGCAGCAAAGGGAGAGGGGGGGAGGATACGCAGTATTTT.

V and J are TRBV28 and TRBJ1-3; D is unresolved. CDR3 length: 15 amino acids. V lost 3 bases and J lost 4, with 13 bases in between. The V gene's germline CDR1 is MDHEN and CDR2 SYDVKM. CDR3 region: CASSFGPRSGNTIYF. In DNA form, the CDR3 reads TGTGCCAGCAGTTTTGGGCCTCGTTCAGGAAACACCATATATTTT. Complete variable domain (other parts from reference TRBV28 and TRBJ1-3): DVKVTQSSRYLVKRTGEKVFLECVQDMDHENMFWYRQDPGLGLRLIYFSYDVKMKEKGDIPEGYSVSREKKERFSLILESASTNQTSMYLCASSFGPRSGNTIYFGEGSWLTVV.

The chain combines TRBV7-9 with TRBJ1-4; D possibly corresponds to TRBD1 (5 bases). V was pared by 5 bases and J by 0 bases, with 10 bases between. The CDR3 is made up of 15 amino acids. CDR1 and CDR2 from the germline V gene are SEHNR and FQNEAQ (reference sequence). The chain's CDR3 is CASSMGTPTNEKLFF. The CDR3 DNA is TGTGCCAGCAGCATGGGGACGCCAACTAATGAAAAACTGTTTTTT.

The chain has TRBV27 and TRBJ2-3; no clear D. Germline assignment: CDR1 MNHEY and CDR2 SMNVEV (reference sequence). Trimming pared 3 bases from V and 6 bases from J, leaving 7 bases between. This CDR3 is 12 amino acids long. As DNA, the CDR3 is TGTGCCAGCAGTTTTTCGAGGGATACGCAGTATTTT. Translated: CASSFSRDTQYF.

In this sample, this clone turned up a few times. The sample holds other DNA sequences that translate to the same CDR3. The chain recombines TRBV2 with TRBJ2-7; a possible D gene is TRBD2 (5 bases). Germline CDR1 and CDR2: SNHLY and FYNNEI. V was shortened by 4 bases and J by 4 bases, with 5 bases between the two germline ends. The CDR3 has 11 residues. The CDR3 loop reads CASSAGYEQYF. CDR3 DNA sequence: TGTGCCAGCAGTGCGGGATACGAGCAGTACTTC.

The chain combines TRBV18 with TRBJ2-3; 7 bases line up with TRBD1. The CDR3 has 14 amino acids. Trimming at V came to 4 bases and at J to 8 bases, leaving 9 bases not matched to a gene. Germline CDR1 reads KGHSH; CDR2 reads LQKENI. CDR3 residues: CASSLGQEMGTQYF. For the CDR3, the DNA is TGTGCCAGCTCACTAGGACAGGAAATGGGTACGCAGTATTTT.

The chain is built from TRBV29-1 and TRBJ1-1; D is unclear. The CDR3 covers 13 residues. V was cut by 3 bases and J by 0 bases, with 8 bases left in between. In germline, CDR1 is SQVTM, CDR2 ANQGSEA. CDR3 sequence reads: CSVEETVNTEAFF. The CDR3 nucleotides read TGCAGCGTTGAGGAGACCGTGAACACTGAAGCTTTCTTT.

The chain links TRBV5-1 to TRBJ2-7; 9 bases match TRBD2. The CDR3 runs 16 residues. The V and J ends lost 1 base and 2 bases, in that order; junction bases with no gene match: 7. Per germline, CDR1 SGHRS and CDR2 YFSETQ. The CDR3 DNA reads as TGCGCCAGCAGCTTGTCTTCGACTAGCGGAACCTACGAGCAGTACTTC. Translated, it gives CASSLSSTSGTYEQYF.

This chain connects TRBV27 to TRBJ1-2; a weak D match, TRBD1 (6 bases). CDR3 length: 15 residues. V shed 6 bases and J shed 1 base, with 15 bases lying between them. From germline, CDR1 is MNHEY and CDR2 SMNVEV (reference sequence). CDR3 region: CASRPAGQYNYGYTF. The CDR3 DNA sequence: TGTGCCAGCAGGCCAGCGGGACAATATAACTATGGCTACACCTTC.

The CDR3 loop reads CASSYSRTDPYGYTF. The CDR3 coding sequence is TGTGCCAGCAGTTACTCGAGGACGGACCCCTATGGCTACACCTTC. V usage is TRBV6-5 and J usage is TRBJ1-2; D not certain. V dropped 0 bases and J dropped 4 bases, with 12 bases sitting between them. The CDR3 is 15 residues long. Germline CDR1 MNHEY, CDR2 SVGAGI.